Listed below are T cell receptor beta chains from one sample, sequenced in a study of OX40 agonist ivuxolimab in advanced cancers. TCRdb's table, derived via immunoSEQ multiplex PCR, lists solely in-frame clones and lacks some. The sample holds about 79,000 clones, around 91% seen once. Material: CD4+ or CD8+ T cells sorted from blood, obtained in a trial of the OX40 agonist ivuxolimab. All receptors derive from an adult with an advanced solid tumor such as melanoma, head and neck, liver or kidney cancer. Each CDR3 is given without its conserved first and last residue. Not all rows give a size; the values are once, few, many and, for expanded clones, a class.

abundance	v_gene	j_gene	CDR3aa
.	TRBV2	TRBJ1-4	ASSAQGGHTNEKLF
.	TRBV19	TRBJ2-2	ASSIGSTGELF
.	TRBV27	TRBJ2-2	ASRNRLAGGRGTGELF
.	TRBV11-2	TRBJ2-7	ASSLSQYEQY
.	TRBV5-4	TRBJ1-2	ASSLDRDYGYT
.	TRBV4-2	TRBJ2-7	ASSLDGGGTSYEQY
.	TRBV29-1	TRBJ1-4	SVEDDRAANEKLF
.	TRBV18	TRBJ2-5	ASSPNDGTQETQY
.	TRBV23-1	TRBJ2-3	ASSQSRRGNTDTQY
.	TRBV9	TRBJ1-4	ASSSRREGEKLF
once	TRBV5-1	TRBJ2-1	ASSLGQGFPNYNEQF
.	TRBV10-3	TRBJ1-3	AISESKSLGFRNTIY
.	TRBV6-1	TRBJ2-2	ASSTGAGIGELF
.	TRBV9	TRBJ2-3	ASSVGTGVGDTQY
.	TRBV4-1	TRBJ1-4	ASSQVNSNEKLF
.	TRBV30	TRBJ1-5	AWSVQGNQPQH
.	TRBV28	TRBJ2-3	ASTRDRGGDTQY
.	TRBV18	TRBJ2-1	ASSPPGTAVTYNEQF
.	TRBV10-2	TRBJ1-1	ASSDLRNEAF
.	TRBV27	TRBJ2-2	ASTFGQGEGGELF
.	TRBV21-1	TRBJ2-5	ASSKAARDREETQY
.	TRBV9	TRBJ1-4	ASSATPGRGANEKLF
.	TRBV6-5	TRBJ1-3	ASSSVRPPSNTIY
.	TRBV6-5	TRBJ1-6	ASSRVENSPLH
once	TRBV11-2	TRBJ1-4	ASSLVGTVGEKLF
.	TRBV14	TRBJ1-1	ASSQDFGEMNTEAF
.	TRBV19	TRBJ1-5	ASSTTGDQPQH
.	TRBV27	TRBJ2-5	ASSLRYRGYQETQY
.	TRBV27	TRBJ1-1	ASSPVQGRGHTEAF
.	TRBV10-1	TRBJ1-5	ASSGDSNQPQH
.	TRBV7-9	TRBJ2-5	ASSLSRPGTKYQETQY
few	TRBV7-2	TRBJ2-7	ASSFDRQYEQY
.	TRBV4-1	TRBJ1-2	ASSQTGTGNYGYT
.	TRBV18	TRBJ1-4	ASSPGQGEKLF
.	TRBV14	TRBJ1-6	ASSQGTSRAGSPLH
.	TRBV20-1	TRBJ1-1	SAKDHGAF
.	TRBV9	TRBJ2-3	ASSAARTTDTQY
.	TRBV29-1	TRBJ2-4	SALGLSKNIQY
.	TRBV9	TRBJ2-5	ASSVASSGGPPKTQY
.	TRBV5-4	TRBJ2-7	ASSLEGGGSYEQY
.	TRBV7-8	TRBJ2-1	ASSASTSARQGFEQF
.	TRBV6-1	TRBJ2-1	ASSEGQGAWEQF
once	TRBV5-6	TRBJ2-3	ASSLVLAETSTDTQY
.	TRBV12-5	TRBJ2-2	ASGLVLEGRVTGELF
few	TRBV28	TRBJ1-6	ASSLIGSSPLH
.	TRBV2	TRBJ2-5	ASSEGWGAGESGETQY
.	TRBV30	TRBJ2-3	AWISVGQVTDTQY
.	TRBV5-4	TRBJ2-7	ANSPGLGIYEQY
.	TRBV7-6	TRBJ1-6	ASSLGDRTSSPLH
.	TRBV6-6	TRBJ1-5	ASSHDDRPNQPQH
.	TRBV19	TRBJ1-4	ASSIQGQGYEKLF
.	TRBV19	TRBJ2-5	ASSISSAGGRETQY
.	TRBV6-1	TRBJ2-6	AVDSSISGANVLT
.	TRBV6-1	TRBJ1-1	ASPTGNTEAF